The entry below gives a single T cell receptor (beta chain) sequence along with its context. Its cognate antigen is unknown. Together with a sample-barcoded 5' primer, a J-beta primer mix was included in a second PCR lasting about 7 to 11 cycles. TCRdb ran MiXCR on the 5' RACE reads and lists one entry per CDR3 protein. The sample includes hundreds of thousands of distinct CDR3 sequences, roughly two fifths of them seen just once. This entry comes from a study of blood T cells in healthy people across ages. Study conclusions and caveats: The fall in TCR beta diversity per million T cells was roughly linear with age. Researchers report that TCR beta diversity correlated strongly with naive T cell percentage.

This receptor was taken from an elderly man in good health. The sequenced sample consisted of blood.

Written as DNA, the CDR3 is TGTGCCAGCAGCACTAGCGGGGGCGGTGAGCAGTTCTTC. Its translation is CASSTSGGGEQFF. The chain combines TRBV7-7 with TRBJ2-1; the match to TRBD2 covers 11 bases. Germline V gene sequence: CDR1 SSHAT, CDR2 FNYEAQ (reference sequence). The CDR3 is made up of 13 amino acids. V trimming: 5 bases; J trimming: 9 bases; junction bases outside the gene matches: 3. The full variable domain, with the rest looked up from reference TRBV7-7 and TRBJ2-1, is GAGVSQSPRYKVTKRGQDVTLRCDPISSHATLYWYQQALGQGPEFLTYFNYEAQPDKSGLPSDRFSAERPEGSISTLTIQRTEQRDSAMYRCASSTSGGGEQFFGPGTRLTVL.